The 15 T cell receptor beta chains below were found in one sample sequenced in a study of blood T cell repertoires in COVID-19 (TCRdb year 2020). Library preparation used the immunoSEQ multiplex PCR assay. Entries here come from immuneACCESS through TCRdb and include only in-frame sequences with V and J called. Some clones fail to appear in such tables; in the studies checked, an unresolved V gene covers under half of the shortfall, and the cause of the remainder is unknown. This sample holds a few hundred thousand clones; approximately 86% were observed only once. The ten largest clones represent approximately 7.2% of the sample. Sequenced material: peripheral blood. Every receptor here comes from an older woman with active or convalescent COVID-19.

The count of this clone is one. The chain carries TRBV19 and TRBJ2-1; D unclear. With 7 bases removed from V and 9 bases from J, the gap between germline ends came to 16 bases. Germline CDR1 and CDR2: LNHDA and SQIVND (reference sequence). This CDR3 spans 13 amino acids. CDR3 in DNA: TGTGCCAGTACCCCCCAAAGAGGTGGTGAGCAGTTCTTC. As protein: CASTPQRGGEQFF. The full variable domain, with the rest looked up from reference TRBV19 and TRBJ2-1, is DGGITQSPKYLFRKEGQNVTLSCEQNLNHDAMYWYRQDPGQGLRLIYYSQIVNDFQKGDIAEGYSVSREKKESFPLTVTSAQKNPTAFYLCASTPQRGGEQFFGPGTRLTVL.

This clone has just a few counts. The V call is TRBV4-1, the J call TRBJ1-2, with TRBD1 matching 7 bases. This CDR3 contains 15 residues. CDR1 and CDR2 from the germline V gene are MGHRA and YSYEKL. Unmatched junction bases numbered 5, after V lost 0 bases and J lost 4 bases. CDR3 sequence reads: CASSQEGGTFYGYTF. CDR3 sequence (DNA): TGCGCCAGCAGCCAAGAAGGGGGCACGTTCTATGGCTACACCTTC.

This sequence joins TRBV5-1 and TRBJ1-2; the match to TRBD1 covers 7 bases. J lost 4 bases, V lost 4 bases, and 10 bases had no gene match. The CDR3 has 15 amino acids. Germline CDR1 is SGHRS and CDR2 is YFSETQ. The CDR3 nucleotides read TGCGCCAGCAGCCTAGGACAGGTTAGAGCCTATGGCTACACCTTC. Its protein is CASSLGQVRAYGYTF. The full variable domain, completed using reference TRBV5-1 and TRBJ1-2, is KAGVTQTPRYLIKTRGQQVTLSCSPISGHRSVSWYQQTPGQGLQFLFEYFSETQRNKGNFPGRFSGRQFSNSRSEMNVSTLELGDSALYLCASSLGQVRAYGYTFGSGTRLTVV.

The rearrangement uses TRBV2 and TRBJ1-1; D unresolved. Between the trimmed V and J ends, which lost 3 bases and 6 bases, there was a span of 5 bases. Germline assignment: CDR1 SNHLY and CDR2 FYNNEI. This CDR3 region has 11 residues. Here the CDR3 DNA reads TGTGCCAGCAGTGACAGATCTGAAGCTTTCTTT. The encoded protein is CASSDRSEAFF.

The V and J genes are TRBV12-3 or TRBV12-4 and TRBJ1-5, with D possibly matching TRBD1 (6 bases). Between the trimmed V and J ends, which lost 5 bases and 8 bases, there was a span of 7 bases. The CDR3 has 11 amino acids. The CDR3 DNA reads TGTGCCAGCAGTAAGGGGGAGCCCCAGCATTTT. Translated: CASSKGEPQHF.

The chain has TRBV6-5 and TRBJ1-2; D call uncertain. This CDR3 spans 11 amino acids. V was pared by 7 bases and J by 8 bases, with 11 bases between. Germline values: CDR1 MNHEY, CDR2 SVGAGI. In DNA form, the CDR3 reads TGTGCCAGCAAAGCGGGCTGGGGCTACACCTTC. This sequence encodes CASKAGWGYTF.

V and J are TRBV5-1 and TRBJ1-1, with TRBD1 identical over 9 bases. CDR1 and CDR2 from the germline V gene are SGHRS and YFSETQ. The CDR3 sequence is 14 residues long. V was clipped by 4 bases and J by 7 bases; unmatched bases: 8. This chain's CDR3 is CASSQGQGHDEAFF. CDR3 coding DNA: TGCGCCAGCAGCCAGGGACAGGGCCACGATGAAGCTTTCTTT.

The CDR3 DNA is TGTGCCAGCAGTTTCCAGGGGGGTAATGAAAAACTGTTTTTT. Its protein is CASSFQGGNEKLFF. V is TRBV28 and J is TRBJ1-4, with TRBD1 matching 7 bases. Germline assignment: CDR1 MDHEN and CDR2 SYDVKM. Trimming removed 3 bases from V and 4 bases from J; junction bases left unmatched: 2. The CDR3 totals 14 residues.

This clone was detected only a few times. The chain recombines TRBV19 with TRBJ1-5, with a possible D match to TRBD1 (5 bases). Germline CDR1 and CDR2: LNHDA and SQIVND (reference sequence). This CDR3 region has 13 residues. V lost 5 bases and J lost 8, with 13 bases in between. Written as DNA, the CDR3 is TGTGCCAGTAGTCCGACAGTTTGGGAGCCCCAGCATTTT. Protein product: CASSPTVWEPQHF.

The CDR3 region has the DNA TGTGCCAGCAGTGAAGGGGGCGGTTCACCCCTCCACTTT. It specifies CASSEGGGSPLHF. The V call is TRBV6-1, the J call TRBJ1-6; D might be TRBD1 (5 bases). The CDR3 runs to 13 residues. Germline V gene data show CDR1 as MNHNS and CDR2 as SASEGT. The V end lost 1 base, the J end lost 9 bases, and 7 bases lay between the germline ends.

The chain has TRBV6-1 and TRBJ1-2, with 8 bases fitting TRBD1. The V segment lost 4 bases and the J segment 1 base; nucleotides outside the gene matches: 14. The CDR3 runs 18 residues. Per germline, CDR1 MNHNS and CDR2 SASEGT. Written as DNA, the CDR3 is TGTGCCAGCAGTGGCAGGGACAGGTACTTGGATGATAACTATGGCTACACCTTC. Translating it yields CASSGRDRYLDDNYGYTF.

The gene calls are TRBV6-6 and TRBJ1-2; D is ambiguous. The CDR3 is 13 amino acids. Looked up from germline, CDR1 is MNHNY and CDR2 is SVGAGI (reference sequence). The ends were cut back, 2 bases at V and 4 bases at J, with 8 bases in the middle. The CDR3 sequence is CASSYEGGYGYTF. The DNA of the CDR3 is TGTGCCAGCAGTTACGAGGGAGGCTATGGCTACACCTTC.

The V call is TRBV6-1, the J call TRBJ2-5; D perhaps matches TRBD2 (5 bases). Trimming shortened V by 4 bases and J by 5 bases, and 23 bases separated the two germline ends. Germline loops: CDR1 MNHNS, CDR2 SASEGT. The CDR3 runs 17 residues. CDR3: CASSVEFRLEVGETQYF. The DNA for the CDR3 is TGTGCCAGCAGTGTTGAATTCCGCTTGGAGGTAGGGGAGACCCAGTACTTC.

V usage is TRBV29-1 and J usage is TRBJ1-1, with no clear D. The germline V gene encodes CDR1 SQVTM and CDR2 ANQGSEA. V lost 4 bases and J 3 bases, leaving 12 bases between the germline ends. The CDR3 extends over 13 amino acids. CDR3 DNA sequence: TGCAGCGTTGGACAAACCGGGGACACTGAAGCTTTCTTT. The encoded protein is CSVGQTGDTEAFF. The entire variable domain, with the rest obtained from reference TRBV29-1 and TRBJ1-1, is as follows: SAVISQKPSRDICQRGTSLTIQCQVDSQVTMMFWYRQQPGQSLTLIATANQGSEATYESGFVIDKFPISRPNLTFSTLTVSNMSPEDSSIYLCSVGQTGDTEAFFGQGTRLTVV.

This chain links TRBV19 with TRBJ1-5; TRBD1 is a possible D gene (6 bases). Germline loops: CDR1 LNHDA, CDR2 SQIVND (reference sequence). Trimming removed 9 bases from V and 4 bases from J, with 22 bases in between. The CDR3 length is 16 residues. The CDR3, as DNA: TGTGCCAGCGACGCCTACAGGGACGGGGATAATCAGCCCCAGCATTTT. The encoded protein is CASDAYRDGDNQPQHF.